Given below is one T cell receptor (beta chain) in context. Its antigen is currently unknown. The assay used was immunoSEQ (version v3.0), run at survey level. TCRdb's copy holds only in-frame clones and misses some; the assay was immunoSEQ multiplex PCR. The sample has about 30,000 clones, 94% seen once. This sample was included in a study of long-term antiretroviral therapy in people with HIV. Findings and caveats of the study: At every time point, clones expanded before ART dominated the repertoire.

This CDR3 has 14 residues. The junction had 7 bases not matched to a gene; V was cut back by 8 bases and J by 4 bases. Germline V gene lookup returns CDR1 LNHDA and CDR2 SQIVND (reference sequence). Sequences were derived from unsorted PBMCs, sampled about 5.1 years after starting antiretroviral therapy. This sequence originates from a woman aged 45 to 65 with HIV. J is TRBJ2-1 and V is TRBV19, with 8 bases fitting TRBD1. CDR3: CASSRGQGYNEQFF. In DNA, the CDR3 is TGTGCCAGTTCCAGGGGGCAAGGGTACAATGAGCAGTTCTTC.